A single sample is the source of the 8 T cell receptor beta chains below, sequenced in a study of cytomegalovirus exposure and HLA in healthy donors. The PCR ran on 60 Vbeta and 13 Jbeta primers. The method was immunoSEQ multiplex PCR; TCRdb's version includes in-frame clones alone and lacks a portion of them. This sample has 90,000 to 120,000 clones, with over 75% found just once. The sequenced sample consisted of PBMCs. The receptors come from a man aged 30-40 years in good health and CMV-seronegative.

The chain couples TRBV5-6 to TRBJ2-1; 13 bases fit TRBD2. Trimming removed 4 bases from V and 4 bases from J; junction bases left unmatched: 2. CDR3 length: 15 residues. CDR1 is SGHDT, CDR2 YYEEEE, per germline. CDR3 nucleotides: TGTGCCAGCAGCGAGGGACTAGCGGGGTACAATGAGCAGTTCTTC. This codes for CASSEGLAGYNEQFF.

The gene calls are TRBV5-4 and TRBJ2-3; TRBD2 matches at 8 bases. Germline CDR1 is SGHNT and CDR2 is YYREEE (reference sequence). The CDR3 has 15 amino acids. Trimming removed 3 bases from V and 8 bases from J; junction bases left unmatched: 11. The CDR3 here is CASSSVQGLVGTQYF. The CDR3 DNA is TGTGCCAGCAGCTCAGTCCAGGGACTAGTGGGTACGCAGTATTTT.

The CDR3: CASSLQGNTEAFF. The CDR3 DNA reads TGTGCCAGCAGCTTGCAGGGGAACACTGAAGCTTTCTTT. This chain uses TRBV7-6 with TRBJ1-1; tentative D call: TRBD1 (5 bases). Trimming shortened V by 3 bases and J by 1 base, and 6 bases separated the two germline ends. Germline V lookup: CDR1 SGHVS, CDR2 FNYEAQ. This CDR3 comprises 13 residues.

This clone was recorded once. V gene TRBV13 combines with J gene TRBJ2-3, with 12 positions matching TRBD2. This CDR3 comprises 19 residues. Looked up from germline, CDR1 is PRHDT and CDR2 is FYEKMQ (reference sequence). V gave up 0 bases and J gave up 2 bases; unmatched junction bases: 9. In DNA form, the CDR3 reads TGTGCCAGCAGCTTAGGAACTAGCGGGAGGAAACACTTCACAGATACGCAGTATTTT. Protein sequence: CASSLGTSGRKHFTDTQYF. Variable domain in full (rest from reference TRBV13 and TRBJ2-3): AAGVIQSPRHLIKEKRETATLKCYPIPRHDTVYWYQQGPGQDPQFLISFYEKMQSDKGSIPDRFSAQQFSDYHSELNMSSLELGDSALYFCASSLGTSGRKHFTDTQYFGPGTRLTVL.

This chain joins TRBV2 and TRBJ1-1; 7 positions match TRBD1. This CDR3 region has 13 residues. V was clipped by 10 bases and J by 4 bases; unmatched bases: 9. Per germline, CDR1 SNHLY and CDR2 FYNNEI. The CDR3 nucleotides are TGTGCCACGACGGACAGGCTGGGCACTGAAGCTTTCTTT. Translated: CATTDRLGTEAFF.

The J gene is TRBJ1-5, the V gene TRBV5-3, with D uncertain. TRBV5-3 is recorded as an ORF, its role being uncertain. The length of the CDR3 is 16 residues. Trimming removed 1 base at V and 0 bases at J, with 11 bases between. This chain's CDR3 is CARSLKSPYSNQPQHF. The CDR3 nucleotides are TGTGCCAGAAGCTTGAAGAGCCCTTATAGCAATCAGCCCCAGCATTTT.

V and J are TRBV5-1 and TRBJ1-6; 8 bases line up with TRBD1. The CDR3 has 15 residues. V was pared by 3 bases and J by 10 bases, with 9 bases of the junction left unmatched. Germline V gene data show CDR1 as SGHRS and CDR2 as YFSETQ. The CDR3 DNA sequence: TGCGCCAGCAGCTCCGGGACAGGTCAAGAATCACCCCTCCACTTT. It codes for CASSSGTGQESPLHF. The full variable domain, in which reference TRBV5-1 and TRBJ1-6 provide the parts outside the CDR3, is KAGVTQTPRYLIKTRGQQVTLSCSPISGHRSVSWYQQTPGQGLQFLFEYFSETQRNKGNFPGRFSGRQFSNSRSEMNVSTLELGDSALYLCASSSGTGQESPLHFGNGTRLTVT.

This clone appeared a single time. This chain's CDR3 is CASSQDLRGSYNEQFF. CDR3 DNA sequence: TGTGCCAGCAGCCAAGATTTGCGGGGCTCCTACAATGAGCAGTTCTTC. The V call is TRBV14, the J call TRBJ2-1; D possibly corresponds to TRBD2 (6 bases). This CDR3 is 16 amino acids long. Germline values: CDR1 SGHDN, CDR2 FVKESK. Trimming took off 0 bases at V and 0 bases at J, with 9 bases between the two ends.